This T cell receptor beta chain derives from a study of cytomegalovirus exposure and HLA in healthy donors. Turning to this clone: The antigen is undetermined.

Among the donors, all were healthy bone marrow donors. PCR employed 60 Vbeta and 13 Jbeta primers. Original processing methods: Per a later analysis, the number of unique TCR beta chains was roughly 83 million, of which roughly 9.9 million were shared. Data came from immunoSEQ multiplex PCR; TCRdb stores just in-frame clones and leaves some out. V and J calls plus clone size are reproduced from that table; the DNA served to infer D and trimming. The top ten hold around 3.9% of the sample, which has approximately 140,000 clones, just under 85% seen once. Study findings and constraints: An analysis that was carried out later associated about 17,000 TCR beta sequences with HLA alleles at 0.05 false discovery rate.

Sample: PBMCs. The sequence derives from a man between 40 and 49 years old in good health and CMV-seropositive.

The DNA of the CDR3 is TGTGCCAGCAGCCGGGACAGGATAGTTTGGTATTTT. Amino acid sequence: CASSRDRIVWYF. The chain has TRBV5-6 and TRBJ2-3; 8 bases align to TRBD1. Per germline, CDR1 SGHDT and CDR2 YYEEEE. The CDR3 consists of 12 residues. With V trimmed by 4 bases and J by 14 bases, 9 bases remained unmatched.